This TCR beta chain was found in a study of cytotoxic CD8 clonotypes in ibrutinib-treated CLL (dated by TCRdb to the early 2020s). Looking at the study overall: In this cohort, approximately 15 patients were treatment-naive and roughly 10 were relapsed/refractory, while approximately 18 had unmutated IGHV. Responses were partial in around 24 patients and complete in 2; after median around 68 months follow-up, about 14 stayed in remission and roughly twelve progressed. Samples at response were collected after a median of about 11 months of treatment, with a range of roughly 6 to 40 months. An average of 255,043 productive templates and 80,000 to 100,000 productive rearrangements was obtained per sample. Of the approximately 91 people in the trial, roughly 27 had longitudinal samples available. Cryopreserved peripheral blood mononuclear cells were collected at three points: before therapy, at response, and at either sustained remission or disease progression. Patients were still on ibrutinib when every remission and progressive disease sample was collected.

Read against the paper, the sample's time point label means: roughly 2 years on ibrutinib. Around 1.8 micrograms of genomic DNA were extracted from cryopreserved PBMCs for TCR beta library preparation. Longitudinal blood samples from CLL patients on ibrutinib monotherapy were analyzed using high-throughput TCR beta sequencing. The patients took part in an open-label, single-center phase 2 trial of ibrutinib monotherapy. V and J are truncated by 1 base and 0 bases respectively, leaving an intervening sequence of 12 bases. The germline V gene (reference sequence) supplies CDR1 LNHDA and CDR2 SQIVND. Counted from cysteine to phenylalanine, this CDR3 has 17 amino acids. The CDR3 DNA has 51 bases and is translated from base 1. About this clone itself: The antigen it recognizes is unknown. No much larger clonotype is one base removed from it; base qualities were not supplied.

Study-level results and caveats: Public clonotypes were rare and either shrank or stayed stable during treatment, and the rise in clonality at ibrutinib response reflected expansion of private clonotypes. At baseline, clonality was higher than in age-matched healthy donors and showed a strong correlation with circulating CD8+ T-cell counts. At ibrutinib response clonality went up, during sustained remission it held steady, and at progression it dropped back toward baseline. Lymph node repertoires were not examined, and the timing of sampling was not matched between patients in sustained remission and those whose disease progressed.

A MiSeq instrument was used for deep resolution sequencing, which targeted depths ranging from 1 in 1 million up to 1 in 200,000 T cells, with coverage averaging 10x for each clonotype. The immunoSEQ hsTCRB Kit was used to generate the TCR beta libraries. Under the source paper's analysis protocol: The data were analyzed with ImmunoSEQ Analyzer and ImmunoSEQ Data Assistant, and V, D and J gene assignments followed IMGT definitions. Clonality was computed as one minus normalized Shannon entropy of productive rearrangement frequencies, ranging from 0 to 1. Only overrepresented clonotypes making up at least 0.05% of each patient's repertoire were included in the public clonotype analysis. Repertoires from thirteen age-matched healthy donors in immuneACCESS were used as clonality controls. TCRdb obtained this table from immuneACCESS and retained in-frame rearrangements with V and J assigned. These tables miss some clones; where compared with another copy, unresolved V genes account for less than half of the shortfall, and the remainder is unexplained. Clonal size and the V and J genes are those of that table, whereas D and trimming came from the DNA. The sample table holds roughly 180,000 clones, of which around 80% were seen once. The ten largest clonotypes hold 3.5% to 5.5% of the sample.

This sequence originates from a human donor with chronic lymphocytic leukemia. Source: PBMCs, taken after 24 months of ibrutinib treatment. The chain is encoded by TRBV19 joined to TRBJ1-4, with TRBD1 perhaps the D gene, on 6 matching bases. CDR3 sequence: CASSIADSLATNEKLFF. At the DNA level, the sequence is TGTGCCAGTAGTATAGCGGACAGCTTGGCAACTAATGAAAAACTGTTTTTT.